This T cell receptor (beta chain) comes out of a study of long-term antiretroviral therapy in people with HIV. Findings and limits, study-wide: Pre-ART-expanded clones dominated the repertoire at all time points.

As for this clone: The antigen is unknown.

At survey level, the immunoSEQ assay was run in its v3.0 version. Sequencing of each sample targeted about 35,000-55,000 T-cell genomes. Profiling relied on immunoSEQ multiplex PCR, and the TCRdb table lists in-frame clones only, not all of them. This sample carries 15,000 or so clones, roughly three quarters of them seen once, and the ten largest clones take approximately 20%. Specimen: unsorted PBMCs, collected 0.5 years before starting antiretroviral therapy. The source of this sequence is a woman in her thirties or forties with HIV.

This CDR3 is CSARRSSYEQYF. CDR3 nucleotides: TGCAGCGCCCGGAGGAGCTCCTACGAGCAGTACTTC. This chain connects TRBV29-1 to TRBJ2-7; the D gene is possibly TRBD2 (5 bases). V was shortened by 7 bases and J by 0 bases, with 10 bases between the two germline ends. The length of the CDR3 is 12 residues. Germline V gene lookup returns CDR1 SQVTM and CDR2 ANQGSEA.